This T cell receptor (beta chain) derives from a study of T-cell reconstitution after alpha-beta-depleted transplantation in children. Whole-study findings and limits: T-cell numbers and diversity one year post-transplant derived largely from freshly generated T cells.

The TCRbeta library was prepared with unique molecular identifiers. MiXCR, run by TCRdb on the PCR reads, gives a single entry per CDR3 protein. The sample records 490,000 or so distinct CDR3 sequences, 8% to 11% being singletons. Germline CDR1 MGHDK, CDR2 SYGVNS. V gave up 5 bases and J gave up 6 bases; unmatched junction bases: 7. The CDR3 contains 15 residues. This clonotype has only a few counts. What it binds is unknown. The sequenced sample was PBMCs, obtained before TCRalphabeta/CD19-depleted stem cell transplant. The clonotype comes from a child under 10 years old with inherited bone marrow failure, due to receive a stem cell transplant. V gene TRBV25-1 combines with J gene TRBJ2-1; 10 positions agree with TRBD2. In DNA, the CDR3 is TGTGCCAGCAGTTGGCTAGCGGGAGAGTTCAATGAGCAGTTCTTC. It specifies CASSWLAGEFNEQFF.